The 30 T cell receptor beta chains in this list originate from one sample, sequenced in a study of regulatory dendritic cells for organ transplantation. Sorted subsets were CFSE-labeled and cultured four to six days with allogeneic dendritic cells. Profiled with immunoSEQ multiplex PCR; TCRdb holds only in-frame clones, not every one. The sample has roughly 20,000 clones, roughly 85% seen once; the top ten hold roughly 0.67%. Antigens for these TCRs are unknown. Sequenced sample: naive CD4+ T cells from blood cultured with regulatory dendritic cells. Subset reported: CD45RA+ naive T cells. All receptors come from a human donor in good health.

The rearrangement uses TRBV18 and TRBJ2-3; the match to TRBD1 covers 8 bases. This CDR3 has 16 residues. Germline assignment: CDR1 KGHSH and CDR2 LQKENI. The V and J ends lost 3 bases and 2 bases, in that order; junction bases with no gene match: 7. The CDR3 nucleotides read TGTGCCAGCTCACCGTTGGGACAGGAGAACACAGATACGCAGTATTTT. Its translation: CASSPLGQENTDTQYF.

The chain employs TRBV12-5 and TRBJ2-7; TRBD2 matches at 7 bases. With 6 bases clipped from V and 1 base from J, the junction kept 9 bases outside the gene matches. Germline assignment: CDR1 LGHNT and CDR2 FRNRAP. This CDR3 region has 15 residues. CDR3 in DNA: TGTGCTAGTGGCCCCCATAGTAGCGGGTCCTACGAGCAGTACTTC. Protein: CASGPHSSGSYEQYF.

The chain recombines TRBV9 with TRBJ1-2, with TRBD1 as a possible D gene (5 bases). This CDR3 is 16 amino acids long. CDR1 SGDLS and CDR2 YYNGEE come from the germline V gene. Trimming stripped 0 bases from V and 8 bases from J, with 20 bases between. This CDR3 reads CASSVEGRPLYRGYTF. CDR3 in DNA: TGTGCCAGCAGCGTAGAGGGACGGCCGCTATATAGGGGCTACACCTTC.

The chain joins TRBV21-1 to TRBJ2-2; the D call of TRBD2 is as the table states it, not checked on the DNA. TRBV21-1 is described as a pseudogene. This CDR3 is built from 15 residues. Here the CDR3 reads CASSTWGKRAGELFF. CDR3 coding DNA: TGTGCCAGCAGCACCTGGGGGAAGCGGGCAGGGGAGCTGTTTTTT.

The V call is TRBV21-1, the J call TRBJ2-5. TRBV21-1 is an annotated pseudogene. There are 12 residues in the CDR3. The CDR3 reads CASRRPPTTQYF. CDR3 nucleotide sequence: TGTGCCAGCCGACGCCCACCGACGACCCAGTACTTC.

The chain uses TRBV6-5 and TRBJ1-2, with unresolved D. Per the germline V gene, CDR1 is MNHEY and CDR2 is SVGAGI. The CDR3 totals 13 residues. With 6 bases removed from V and 5 bases from J, the gap between germline ends came to 13 bases. CDR3 DNA: TGTGCCAGCAGCAGAGCTGGAGGTTATGGCTACACCTTC. Its protein product is CASSRAGGYGYTF.

In its sample, this clone ranks as medium-sized (0.01 to 0.1%). The chain joins TRBV28 to TRBJ1-5; possibly TRBD1 for D (6 bases). Germline values: CDR1 MDHEN, CDR2 SYDVKM. The CDR3 contains 13 residues. V was cut by 4 bases and J by 7 bases, with 11 bases left in between. This CDR3 is CASSYWGRQPQHF. The CDR3 bases are TGTGCCAGCAGTTACTGGGGGCGCCAGCCCCAGCATTTT.

This clone was recorded only once. The chain couples TRBV2 to TRBJ2-1; 8 bases align to TRBD2. With V trimmed by 1 base and J by 10 bases, 3 bases remained unmatched. In germline, CDR1 is SNHLY, CDR2 FYNNEI. The length of the CDR3 is 13 residues. CDR3 in amino acids: CASSEGGGREQFF. DNA of the CDR3: TGTGCCAGCAGTGAAGGAGGCGGGAGGGAGCAGTTCTTC.

The V gene is TRBV18, the J gene TRBJ1-5; 8 bases align to TRBD1. This CDR3 has 15 amino acids. CDR1 is KGHSH, CDR2 LQKENI, per germline. With 6 bases clipped from V and 0 bases from J, the junction kept 4 bases outside the gene matches. CDR3: CASSPDRVSNQPQHF. The CDR3 nucleotides read TGTGCCAGCTCGCCGGACAGGGTTAGCAATCAGCCCCAGCATTTT.

The rearrangement uses TRBV6-5 and TRBJ1-1; D is ambiguous. This CDR3 contains 13 residues. Between the trimmed V and J ends, which lost 2 bases and 1 base, there was a span of 5 bases. CDR1 is MNHEY, CDR2 SVGAGI, per germline. This CDR3 reads CASSYNGNTEAFF. For the CDR3, the DNA is TGTGCCAGCAGTTACAACGGGAACACTGAAGCTTTCTTT.

The chain employs TRBV4-3 and TRBJ2-1; 14 bases are shared with TRBD2. The CDR3 length is 16 residues. Germline V CDR1 and CDR2: LGHNA, YSLEER. V was clipped by 4 bases and J by 8 bases; unmatched bases: 7. The CDR3 DNA is TGCGCCAGCAGCCGACCTGGGACTAGCGGGAGTGATGAGCAGTTCTTC. This gives the protein CASSRPGTSGSDEQFF.

V usage is TRBV6-6 and J usage is TRBJ2-5, with TRBD2 matching 10 bases. CDR1 is MNHNY and CDR2 is SVGAGI in the germline V gene (reference sequence). The CDR3 extends over 13 amino acids. V lost 4 bases to trimming and J lost 4 bases; unmatched junction nucleotides: 0. The CDR3 region is CASSSSGGETQYF. Written as DNA, the CDR3 is TGTGCCAGCAGTTCTAGCGGGGGAGAGACCCAGTACTTC.

The chain links TRBV13 to TRBJ2-7; TRBD1 matches at 9 bases. There are 18 residues in the CDR3. V lost 2 bases and J lost 3; bases outside the gene matches: 14. Germline V gene data show CDR1 as PRHDT and CDR2 as FYEKMQ (reference sequence). The DNA for the CDR3 is TGTGCCAGCAGCTTAAAGGTGGGACAGGGTTTGGTTCGCTACGAGCAGTACTTC. Its protein product is CASSLKVGQGLVRYEQYF.

This clone appeared a few times. This CDR3 is CASSLDNPNTIYF. The DNA of the CDR3 is TGTGCCAGCAGCTTAGATAATCCAAACACCATATATTTT. The V and J genes are TRBV11-2 and TRBJ1-3, with D hard to call. The ends were cut back, 0 bases at V and 6 bases at J, with 6 bases in the middle. CDR1 is SGHAT and CDR2 is FQNNGV in the germline V gene. The CDR3 has 13 amino acids.

This CDR3 is CASTPTGTGVHEQYF. The CDR3, as DNA: TGCGCCAGCACACCCACCGGGACAGGTGTCCACGAGCAGTACTTC. This rearrangement joins TRBV5-1 to TRBJ2-7; 8 bases line up with TRBD1. The V segment lost 6 bases and the J segment 5 bases; nucleotides outside the gene matches: 13. CDR3 size: 15 residues. Germline assignment: CDR1 SGHRS and CDR2 YFSETQ. The whole variable domain, remainder taken from reference TRBV5-1 and TRBJ2-7, is KAGVTQTPRYLIKTRGQQVTLSCSPISGHRSVSWYQQTPGQGLQFLFEYFSETQRNKGNFPGRFSGRQFSNSRSEMNVSTLELGDSALYLCASTPTGTGVHEQYFGPGTRLTVT.

There are a few counts of this clone. This chain joins TRBV7-2 and TRBJ1-2; D is unresolved. This CDR3 comprises 14 residues. CDR1 is SGHTA and CDR2 is FQGNSA in the germline V gene. Trimming cost V 5 bases and J 2 bases, with 12 bases left between them. The CDR3 DNA follows: TGTGCCAGCAGCCCCATGCCGGTAAACTATGGCTACACCTTC. Encoded protein: CASSPMPVNYGYTF.

Judged by abundance, this clone is medium-sized. This chain joins TRBV11-2 and TRBJ2-7, with D possibly matching TRBD2 (6 bases). V shed 1 base and J shed 4 bases, with 14 bases lying between them. The germline V gene has CDR1 SGHAT and CDR2 FQNNGV. The CDR3 consists of 15 residues. The DNA for the CDR3 is TGTGCCAGCAGCTTAGGGGGCGGGGCTGGATACGAGCAGTACTTC. Translating it yields CASSLGGGAGYEQYF.

In regard to this clone: Germline and junction disagree at one end, which may indicate a read error. This chain's CDR3 is CASTLQGITNEKLFF. CDR3 in DNA: TGTGCCAGCACTTTACAGGGCATCACTAATGAAAAACTGTTTTTT. The J gene is TRBJ1-4, the V gene TRBV28; a weak D match, TRBD1 (6 bases). Germline CDR1 is MDHEN and CDR2 is SYDVKM. This CDR3 region has 15 residues. Based on the CDR3 plus reference TRBV28 and TRBJ1-4, the full variable domain is DVKVTQSSRYLVKRTGEKVFLECVQDMDHENMFWYRQDPGLGLRLIYFSYDVKMKEKGDIPEGYSVSREKKERFSLILESASTNQTSMYLCASTLQGITNEKLFFGSGTQLSVL.

The chain has TRBV6-6 and TRBJ1-5, with 7 bases aligning to TRBD1. The junction had 6 bases not matched to a gene; V was cut back by 7 bases and J by 0 bases. Germline values: CDR1 MNHNY, CDR2 SVGAGI (reference sequence). The CDR3 has 15 residues. In nucleotides, the CDR3 is TGTGCCAGCAAAGGACAGGCTTATAGCAATCAGCCCCAGCATTTT. This encodes CASKGQAYSNQPQHF.

The V call is TRBV25-1, the J call TRBJ2-7; 8 nucleotides match TRBD1. The V gene end was trimmed by 6 bases and the J gene end by 1 base; junction bases not matched to a gene: 8. Germline loops: CDR1 MGHDK, CDR2 SYGVNS. The CDR3 has 15 residues. Written as DNA, the CDR3 is TGTGCCAGCAGGTCGGACAGGGAGCTTTCCTACGAGCAGTACTTC. Protein sequence: CASRSDRELSYEQYF.

Here the CDR3 DNA reads TGTGCCAGCACCCAGGGGCGAGGCACTGAAGCTTTCTTT. It is translated as CASTQGRGTEAFF. This sequence joins TRBV2 and TRBJ1-1, with a tentative D call TRBD1 (6 bases). The CDR3 loop spans 13 amino acids. V lost 7 bases, J lost 4 bases, and 13 bases lay in between. Per the germline V gene, CDR1 is SNHLY and CDR2 is FYNNEI.

This clone showed up just a few times. CDR3 sequence reads: CASSLGGQINQPQHF. DNA for the CDR3: TGTGCCAGCAGCTTAGGGGGACAGATCAATCAGCCCCAGCATTTT. This sequence joins TRBV7-2 and TRBJ1-5, with 7 bases fitting TRBD1. The trim removed 1 base at V and 3 bases at J, leaving 3 bases unmatched. CDR1 is SGHTA and CDR2 is FQGNSA in the germline V gene. The CDR3 has 15 residues.

The chain employs TRBV19 and TRBJ2-2; a possible D gene is TRBD1 (5 bases). The CDR3 runs 17 residues. The germline CDR1 and CDR2 sequences are LNHDA and SQIVND (reference sequence). Trimming stripped 2 bases from V and 0 bases from J, with 13 bases between. The CDR3 spells CASSIILTATNTGELFF. The DNA for the CDR3 is TGTGCCAGTAGTATAATTCTGACAGCCACGAACACCGGGGAGCTGTTTTTT.

This clone came up a few times. The chain employs TRBV19 and TRBJ1-1; D is uncertain. Between the trimmed V and J ends, which lost 6 bases and 1 base, there was a span of 3 bases. CDR3 length equals 11 residues. Germline CDR1 is LNHDA and CDR2 is SQIVND (reference sequence). CDR3 DNA sequence: TGTGCCAGTAGCAAGAACACTGAAGCTTTCTTT. This sequence encodes CASSKNTEAFF.

The V call is TRBV30, the J call TRBJ1-5; D uncertain. The CDR3 covers 13 residues. Between the trimmed V and J ends, which lost 3 bases and 1 base, there was a span of 7 bases. Per the germline V gene, CDR1 is GTSNPN and CDR2 is SVGIG (reference sequence). CDR3 bases: TGTGCCTGGAGCATGTGGAGCAATCAGCCCCAGCATTTT. The encoded protein is CAWSMWSNQPQHF.

The V call is TRBV10-3, the J call TRBJ2-5, with D maybe TRBD1 (6 bases). Between the trimmed V and J ends, which lost 11 bases and 2 bases, there was a span of 21 bases. The CDR3 is 15 amino acids. Germline V gene lookup returns CDR1 ENHRY and CDR2 SYGVKD. CDR3 coding DNA: TGTGCCGTACGACTGGGGCAGGGGAATCAAGAGACCCAGTACTTC. It codes for CAVRLGQGNQETQYF.

V gene TRBV5-1 combines with J gene TRBJ2-7, with 7 bases lining up with TRBD1. After removal of 4 bases from V and 4 bases from J, the junction contained 11 bases not matched to a gene. The CDR3 contains 15 residues. CDR1 is SGHRS and CDR2 is YFSETQ in the germline V gene. The CDR3 nucleotides read TGCGCCAGCAGCAGAGATTCTACAGGGGCTTACGAGCAGTACTTC. It is translated as CASSRDSTGAYEQYF.

The chain has TRBV10-3 and TRBJ2-1; TRBD2 matches 8 bases. Trimming removed 5 bases from V and 9 bases from J; junction bases left unmatched: 15. This CDR3 is built from 16 residues. The germline gives CDR1 ENHRY, CDR2 SYGVKD. CDR3 region: CAISPSAGGRLSEQFF. As DNA, the CDR3 is TGTGCCATCAGTCCGTCGGCGGGAGGTAGGCTAAGTGAGCAGTTCTTC.

This chain links TRBV10-2 with TRBJ1-1; D is undetermined. Looked up from germline, CDR1 is WSHSY and CDR2 is SAAADI. Trimming took 2 bases from V and 4 from J, leaving 8 bases between them. There are 13 residues in the CDR3. The CDR3 protein is CASSEVGSTEAFF. CDR3 DNA: TGCGCCAGCAGTGAGGTGGGGAGCACTGAAGCTTTCTTT.

J is TRBJ1-2 and V is TRBV9; 9 bases align to TRBD1. The CDR3 loop spans 13 amino acids. Trimming removed 4 bases from V and 7 bases from J; junction bases left unmatched: 5. Germline values: CDR1 SGDLS, CDR2 YYNGEE. CDR3 coding DNA: TGTGCCAGCAGCACCCGGACAGGGGTTGGCTACACCTTC. The encoded protein is CASSTRTGVGYTF.